The rows below give T cell receptor beta chains drawn from one sample of a study of T cell responses to AZD1222 COVID-19 vaccine. This table comes from immunoSEQ multiplex PCR, and its TCRdb copy is limited to in-frame clones, with some not included. The profile shows 150,000 or so clones, more than 90% of them singletons. Material: peripheral blood, obtained 28 days after the second AZD1222 dose. The receptors originated from an adult who received the AZD1222 COVID-19 vaccine. The CDR3 runs from the conserved cysteine through the conserved F or W. D genes are given only for firm matches. Size values are once, few and many counts, or a class for expanded clones, and some rows have none.

j_call	clone_size	v_call	d_call	cdr3_aa	cdr3_nt
TRBJ2-7	-	TRBV7-3	-	CASSFLPGSGDALGQYF	TGTGCCAGCAGCTTCCTCCCGGGGAGCGGAGACGCCCTAGGGCAGTACTTC
TRBJ1-2	-	TRBV25-1	-	CASSESGSPRGYTF	TGTGCCAGCAGTGAATCCGGCAGTCCCAGGGGCTACACCTTC
TRBJ1-1	-	TRBV6-1	-	CASSEGRREAFF	TGTGCCAGCAGTGAGGGTCGAAGAGAAGCTTTCTTT
TRBJ2-7	once	TRBV28	TRBD2	CASSLPSGSSYEQYF	TGTGCCAGCAGTTTACCTAGCGGGAGTTCCTACGAGCAGTACTTC
TRBJ2-4	-	TRBV5-1	TRBD1	CASSLSLWQGVGKNIQYF	TGCGCCAGCAGCTTGTCACTATGGCAGGGGGTCGGCAAAAACATTCAGTACTTC
TRBJ2-7	-	TRBV7-9	TRBD2	CASSPTSGKSDSWF	TGTGCCAGCAGCCCGACTAGCGGGAAAAGTGATAGTTGGTTC
TRBJ2-3	-	TRBV28	TRBD1	CASGLGWDREEPDTQYF	TGTGCCAGCGGTTTGGGATGGGACAGGGAGGAACCAGATACGCAGTATTTT
TRBJ2-7	-	TRBV5-1	-	CASSDMSTSYEQYF	TGCGCCAGCAGTGACATGTCGACCTCCTACGAGCAGTACTTC
TRBJ2-7	-	TRBV5-6	TRBD1	CASSRPQGAQLYEQYF	TGTGCCAGCAGCCGGCCCCAGGGGGCGCAACTCTACGAGCAGTACTTC
TRBJ1-1	-	TRBV7-6	-	CASSPNPPDGAFF	TGTGCCAGCAGCCCCAACCCCCCGGACGGAGCTTTCTTT
TRBJ2-3	-	TRBV11-3	-	CASSWTSTATQYF	TGTGCCAGCAGTTGGACATCGACGGCTACGCAGTATTTT
TRBJ1-4	-	TRBV30	TRBD1	CAWSAGTGEKLFF	TGTGCCTGGAGTGCCGGGACAGGGGAAAAACTGTTTTTT
TRBJ2-7	-	TRBV2	-	CASTEPLNKQYF	TGTGCCAGCACCGAGCCCCTGAATAAGCAGTACTTC
TRBJ2-7	-	TRBV6-1	TRBD2	CASREGSGRSYEQYF	TGTGCCAGCAGAGAAGGCAGCGGGAGGAGTTACGAGCAGTACTTC
TRBJ2-7	once	TRBV6-4	TRBD2	CASSPFSGGGYEQYF	TGTGCCAGCAGTCCCTTTAGCGGGGGGGGCTACGAGCAGTACTTC
TRBJ1-6	once	TRBV25-1	-	CASSEALPEVSPLHF	TGTGCCAGCAGTGAAGCTTTACCTGAGGTGTCACCCCTCCACTTT
TRBJ2-5	-	TRBV27	-	CASSATGLETQYF	TGTGCCAGCAGTGCTACAGGTTTAGAGACCCAGTACTTC
TRBJ2-1	-	TRBV5-6	TRBD2	CASSLSGRGRTDNEQFF	TGTGCCAGCAGCTTGAGTGGGCGCGGGAGGACAGACAATGAGCAGTTCTTC
TRBJ2-7	-	TRBV28	-	CASTQSSYEQYF	TGTGCCAGCACCCAGAGCTCCTACGAGCAGTACTTC
TRBJ1-2	-	TRBV15	-	CATSTTSGYTF	TGTGCCACCAGCACTACGAGTGGCTACACCTTC
TRBJ1-5	-	TRBV27	-	CASSLFGETNQPQHF	TGTGCCAGCAGTTTATTCGGGGAGACTAATCAGCCCCAGCATTTT
TRBJ1-1	-	TRBV6-5	TRBD1	CASRADRGLSEAFF	TGTGCCAGCAGAGCGGACAGGGGGCTTTCTGAAGCTTTCTTT
TRBJ1-4	-	TRBV27	-	CASSFRTNEKLFF	TGTGCCAGCAGTTTTAGGACTAATGAAAAACTGTTTTTT
TRBJ2-5	-	TRBV5-1	-	CASSPGNGIETQYF	TGCGCCAGCAGCCCCGGCAACGGGATAGAGACCCAGTACTTC
TRBJ2-1	-	TRBV7-2	-	CASSPRGGRFNEQFF	TGTGCCAGCAGCCCGAGGGGGGGGCGGTTTAATGAGCAGTTCTTC
TRBJ2-2	-	TRBV5-1	-	CASSLGGTNTGELFF	TGCGCCAGCAGCTTGGGAGGAACGAACACCGGGGAGCTGTTTTTT
TRBJ1-2	-	TRBV20-1	TRBD1	CSASVQGARNGYTF	TGCAGTGCTAGTGTACAGGGGGCGAGGAACGGCTACACCTTC
TRBJ2-3	-	TRBV7-2	TRBD2	CASTPVAGEFTDTQYF	TGTGCCAGCACCCCCGTAGCGGGAGAATTCACAGATACGCAGTATTTT
TRBJ1-3	-	TRBV10-3	-	CAISEEGTGNTIYF	TGTGCCATCAGTGAGGAGGGTACGGGAAACACCATATATTTT
TRBJ1-1	once	TRBV7-6	TRBD1	CASSAAPKGANTEAFF	TGTGCCAGCAGCGCCGCCCCCAAGGGGGCGAACACTGAAGCTTTCTTT
TRBJ1-2	-	TRBV7-9	-	CASSFEGSIYGYTF	TGTGCCAGCAGCTTTGAAGGGTCTATCTATGGCTACACCTTC
TRBJ2-7	-	TRBV13	TRBD1	CASSWTGKFYEQYF	TGTGCCAGCAGCTGGACAGGGAAGTTCTACGAGCAGTACTTC
TRBJ1-2	-	TRBV6-6	-	CASSYPPGGDYGYTF	TGTGCCAGCAGTTACCCCCCCGGGGGAGACTATGGCTACACCTTC
TRBJ1-2	-	TRBV5-5	-	CASSLDRPLRYGYTF	TGTGCCAGCAGTCTTGACAGGCCCCTTAGGTATGGCTACACCTTC
TRBJ1-2	-	TRBV16	-	CASSQPGQGFVYGYTF	TGTGCCAGCAGCCAGCCCGGGCAGGGGTTTGTCTATGGCTACACCTTC
TRBJ2-1	-	TRBV11-2	-	CASSLASGRIINEQFF	TGTGCCAGCAGCTTAGCTTCCGGACGAATTATAAATGAGCAGTTCTTC
TRBJ1-5	-	TRBV2	-	CASKYTTNGNQPQHF	TGTGCCAGCAAGTATACGACAAACGGCAATCAGCCCCAGCATTTT